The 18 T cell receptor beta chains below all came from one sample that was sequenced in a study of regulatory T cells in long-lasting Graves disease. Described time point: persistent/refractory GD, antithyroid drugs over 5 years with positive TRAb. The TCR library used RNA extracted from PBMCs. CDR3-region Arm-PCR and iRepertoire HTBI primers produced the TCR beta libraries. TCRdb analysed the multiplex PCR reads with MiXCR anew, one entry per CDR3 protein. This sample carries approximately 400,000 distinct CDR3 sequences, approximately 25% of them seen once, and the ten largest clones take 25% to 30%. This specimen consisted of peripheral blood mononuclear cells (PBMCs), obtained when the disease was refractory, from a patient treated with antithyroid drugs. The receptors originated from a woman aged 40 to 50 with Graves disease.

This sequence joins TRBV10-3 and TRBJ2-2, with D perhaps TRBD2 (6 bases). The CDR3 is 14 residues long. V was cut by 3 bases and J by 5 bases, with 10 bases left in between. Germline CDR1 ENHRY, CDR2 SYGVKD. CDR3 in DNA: TGTGCCATCAGTGACGGGGGTGATACCGGGGAGCTGTTTTTT. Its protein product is CAISDGGDTGELFF.

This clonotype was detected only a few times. This chain's CDR3 is CSVVTGGFAGELFF. CDR3 nucleotide sequence: TGCAGCGTCGTCACAGGGGGGTTTGCGGGGGAGCTGTTTTTT. V usage is TRBV29-1 and J usage is TRBJ2-2; TRBD1 matches 8 bases. Germline assignment: CDR1 SQVTM and CDR2 ANQGSEA. The CDR3 runs to 14 residues. The V and J ends lost 6 bases and 8 bases, in that order; junction bases with no gene match: 11.

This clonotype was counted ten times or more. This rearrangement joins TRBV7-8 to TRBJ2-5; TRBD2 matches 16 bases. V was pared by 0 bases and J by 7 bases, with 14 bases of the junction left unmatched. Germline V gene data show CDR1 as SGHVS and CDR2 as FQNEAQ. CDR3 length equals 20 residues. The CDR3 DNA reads TGTGCCAGCAGCTTAGCCGGGACTAGCGGGAGGGCAGGTCTGAAAGGGACCCAGTACTTC. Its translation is CASSLAGTSGRAGLKGTQYF.

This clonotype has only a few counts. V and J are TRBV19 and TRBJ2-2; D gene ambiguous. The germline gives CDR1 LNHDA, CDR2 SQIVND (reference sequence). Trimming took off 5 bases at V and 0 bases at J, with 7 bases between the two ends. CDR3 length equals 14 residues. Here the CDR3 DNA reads TGTGCCAGTAGTCCCCTTACGAACACCGGGGAGCTGTTTTTT. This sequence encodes CASSPLTNTGELFF. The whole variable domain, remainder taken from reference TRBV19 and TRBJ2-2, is DGGITQSPKYLFRKEGQNVTLSCEQNLNHDAMYWYRQDPGQGLRLIYYSQIVNDFQKGDIAEGYSVSREKKESFPLTVTSAQKNPTAFYLCASSPLTNTGELFFGEGSRLTVL.

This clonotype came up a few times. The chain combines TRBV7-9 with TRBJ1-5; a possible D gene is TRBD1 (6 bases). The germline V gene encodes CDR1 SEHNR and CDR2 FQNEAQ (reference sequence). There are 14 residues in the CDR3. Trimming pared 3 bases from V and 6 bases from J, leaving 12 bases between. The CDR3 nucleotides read TGTGCCAGCAGCTTGACAGGCTCGCTTCAGCCCCAGCATTTT. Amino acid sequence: CASSLTGSLQPQHF.

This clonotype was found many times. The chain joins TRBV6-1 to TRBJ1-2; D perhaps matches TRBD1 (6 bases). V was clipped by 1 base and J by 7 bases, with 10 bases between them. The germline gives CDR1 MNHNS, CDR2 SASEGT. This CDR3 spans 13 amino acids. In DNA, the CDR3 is TGTGCCAGCAGTGAAGACAGGGTCGGTGGCTACACCTTC. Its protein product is CASSEDRVGGYTF.

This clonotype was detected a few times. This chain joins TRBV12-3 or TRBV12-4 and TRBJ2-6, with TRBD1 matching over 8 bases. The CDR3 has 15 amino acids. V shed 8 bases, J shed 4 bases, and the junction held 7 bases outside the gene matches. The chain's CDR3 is CASYHRGSGANVLTF. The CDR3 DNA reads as TGTGCCAGCTACCACAGGGGGTCGGGGGCCAACGTCCTGACTTTC.

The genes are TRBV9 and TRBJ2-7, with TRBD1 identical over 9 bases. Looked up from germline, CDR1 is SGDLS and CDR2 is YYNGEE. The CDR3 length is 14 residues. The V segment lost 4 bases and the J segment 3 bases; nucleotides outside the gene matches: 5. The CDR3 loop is CASSPWTGDYEQYF. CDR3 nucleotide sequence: TGTGCCAGCAGCCCGTGGACAGGGGACTACGAGCAGTACTTC.

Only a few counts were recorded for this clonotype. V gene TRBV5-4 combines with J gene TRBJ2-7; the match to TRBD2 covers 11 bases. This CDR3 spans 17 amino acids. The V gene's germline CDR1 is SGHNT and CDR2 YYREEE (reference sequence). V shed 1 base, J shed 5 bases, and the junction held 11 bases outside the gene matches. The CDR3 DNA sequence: TGTGCCAGCAGCTTGACCAAACTAGCGGGAGAAACCCACGAGCAGTACTTC. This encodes CASSLTKLAGETHEQYF.

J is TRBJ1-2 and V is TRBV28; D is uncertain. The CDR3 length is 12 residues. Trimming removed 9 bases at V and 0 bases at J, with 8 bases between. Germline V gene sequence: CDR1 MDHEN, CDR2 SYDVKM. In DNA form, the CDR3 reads TGTGCCAGTAGGTCTGCTAACTATGGCTACACCTTC. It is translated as CASRSANYGYTF.

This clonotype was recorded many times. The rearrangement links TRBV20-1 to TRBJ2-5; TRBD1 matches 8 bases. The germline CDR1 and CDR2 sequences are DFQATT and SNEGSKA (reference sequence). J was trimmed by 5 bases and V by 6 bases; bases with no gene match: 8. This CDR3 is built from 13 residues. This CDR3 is CSAYRTGGETQYF. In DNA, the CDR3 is TGCAGTGCCTACCGAACAGGGGGGGAGACCCAGTACTTC.

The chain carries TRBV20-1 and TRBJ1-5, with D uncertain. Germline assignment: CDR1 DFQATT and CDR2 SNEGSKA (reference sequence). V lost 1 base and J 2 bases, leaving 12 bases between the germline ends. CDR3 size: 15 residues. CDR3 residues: CSARVGVDRNQPQHF. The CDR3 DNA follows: TGCAGTGCTAGAGTCGGGGTGGATCGCAATCAGCCCCAGCATTTT.

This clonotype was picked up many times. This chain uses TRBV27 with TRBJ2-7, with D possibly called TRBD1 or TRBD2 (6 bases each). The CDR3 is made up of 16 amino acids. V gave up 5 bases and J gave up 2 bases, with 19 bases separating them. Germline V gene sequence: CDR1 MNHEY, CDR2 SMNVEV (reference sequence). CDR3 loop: CASSKEGTRRPYEQYF. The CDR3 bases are TGTGCCAGCAGTAAGGAGGGGACAAGGCGCCCCTACGAGCAGTACTTC.

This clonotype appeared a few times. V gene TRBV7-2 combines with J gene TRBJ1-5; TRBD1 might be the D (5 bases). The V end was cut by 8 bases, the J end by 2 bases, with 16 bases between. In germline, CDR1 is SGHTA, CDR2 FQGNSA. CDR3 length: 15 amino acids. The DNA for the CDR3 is TGTGCCAGCGGACATAAGGGAATGGGCAATCAGCCCCAGCATTTT. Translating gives CASGHKGMGNQPQHF.

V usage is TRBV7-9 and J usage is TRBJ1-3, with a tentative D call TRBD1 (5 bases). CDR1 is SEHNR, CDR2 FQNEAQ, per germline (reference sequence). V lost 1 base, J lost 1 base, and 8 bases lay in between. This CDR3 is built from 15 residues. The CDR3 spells CASSLGGVSGNTIYF. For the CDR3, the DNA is TGTGCCAGCAGCTTAGGAGGGGTATCTGGAAACACCATATATTTT.

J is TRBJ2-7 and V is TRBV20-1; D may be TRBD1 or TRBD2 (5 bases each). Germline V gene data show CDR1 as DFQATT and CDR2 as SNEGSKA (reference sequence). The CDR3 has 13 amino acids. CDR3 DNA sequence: TGCAGCGTCCGGGACGCCCCGATTTACGAGCAGTACTTC. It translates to CSVRDAPIYEQYF.

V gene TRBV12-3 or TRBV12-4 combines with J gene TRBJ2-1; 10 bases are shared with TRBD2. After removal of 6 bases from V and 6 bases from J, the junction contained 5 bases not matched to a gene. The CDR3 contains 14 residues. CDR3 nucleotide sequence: TGTGCCAGCAGACTAGCGGGACGGGGCAATGAGCAGTTCTTC. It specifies CASRLAGRGNEQFF.

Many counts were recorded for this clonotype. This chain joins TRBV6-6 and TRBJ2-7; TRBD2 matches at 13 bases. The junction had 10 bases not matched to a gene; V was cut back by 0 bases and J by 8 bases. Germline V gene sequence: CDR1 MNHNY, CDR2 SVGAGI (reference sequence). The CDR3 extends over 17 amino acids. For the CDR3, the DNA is TGTGCCAGCAGTTACTCGACACTAGCGGGAGGGCCCCGGAAGCAGTACTTC. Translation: CASSYSTLAGGPRKQYF.